This TCR beta chain was sequenced in a study of patients and donors after allogeneic stem cell transplantation. This clonotype was recorded many times. Germline V gives CDR1 MNHEY, CDR2 SVGEGT. Between the trimmed V and J ends, which lost 6 bases and 5 bases, there was a span of 19 bases. The CDR3 extends over 15 amino acids. TCRdb processed the RT-PCR reads anew with MiXCR; each CDR3 protein has one entry. The data hold fewer than 95,000 distinct CDR3 sequences, with around 5% observed a single time. The V call is TRBV6-2 or TRBV6-3, the J call TRBJ1-1; D possibly corresponds to TRBD1 (5 bases). This TCR derives from a human donor who was either an allogeneic HSCT recipient or a stem cell or donor lymphocyte infusion donor (not recorded which). It is not recorded whose cells these are; they may come from a transplant donor. The sample taken for sequencing was blood, either unsorted or a sorted T cell fraction (not recorded which). CDR3 in DNA: TGTGCCAGCAGCGTCGGTCCGGATTGGGGGACTGAAGCTTTCTTT. Protein: CASSVGPDWGTEAFF.